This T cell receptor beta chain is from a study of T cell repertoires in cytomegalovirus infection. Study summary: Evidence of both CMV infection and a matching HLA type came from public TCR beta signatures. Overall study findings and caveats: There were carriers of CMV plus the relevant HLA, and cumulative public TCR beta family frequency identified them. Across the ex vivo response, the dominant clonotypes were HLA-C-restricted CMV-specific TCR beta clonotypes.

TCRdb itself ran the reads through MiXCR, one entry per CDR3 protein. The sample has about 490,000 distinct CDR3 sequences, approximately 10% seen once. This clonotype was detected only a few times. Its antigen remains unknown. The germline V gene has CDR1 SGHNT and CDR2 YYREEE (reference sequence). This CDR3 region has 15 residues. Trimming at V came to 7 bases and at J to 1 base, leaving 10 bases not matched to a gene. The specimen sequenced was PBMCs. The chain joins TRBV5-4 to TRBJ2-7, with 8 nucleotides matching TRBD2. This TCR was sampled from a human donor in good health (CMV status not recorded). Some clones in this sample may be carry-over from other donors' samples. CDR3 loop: CASAGGASGSYEQYF. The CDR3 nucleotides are TGTGCCAGCGCTGGCGGCGCTAGCGGGTCCTACGAGCAGTACTTC.